These 24 T cell receptor beta chains were sequenced from one sample in a study of blood T cell repertoires in COVID-19. Method: immunoSEQ multiplex PCR; TCRdb's copy keeps in-frame clones and lacks some. The table includes more than 200,000 clones, approximately 90% detected once. Sequenced input: PBMCs or T cells enriched from blood (not recorded which). The origin of the receptors is a woman under 40 who had recovered from COVID-19.

The rearrangement joins TRBV4-1 to TRBJ2-1; D gene uncertain. Germline CDR1 MGHRA, CDR2 YSYEKL. Trimming stripped 1 base from V and 8 bases from J, with 3 bases between. CDR3 length: 11 amino acids. The CDR3 DNA reads TGCGCCAGCAGCCAAGCCTATGAGCAGTTCTTC. It is translated as CASSQAYEQFF.

The CDR3 region is CASSLWAKGRVGETQYF. CDR3 DNA sequence: TGCGCCAGCAGCTTGTGGGCAAAAGGCAGGGTCGGGGAGACCCAGTACTTC. V usage is TRBV5-1 and J usage is TRBJ2-5; D is possibly TRBD1 (5 bases). Germline loops: CDR1 SGHRS, CDR2 YFSETQ. The CDR3 consists of 17 residues. Trimming took off 1 base at V and 5 bases at J, with 21 bases between the two ends.

The chain recombines TRBV7-3 with TRBJ2-1; 8 nucleotides match TRBD2. The CDR3 contains 15 residues. CDR1 is SGHTA and CDR2 is FQGTGA in the germline V gene. V lost 4 bases to trimming and J lost 2 bases; unmatched junction nucleotides: 4. In DNA, the CDR3 is TGTGCCAGCAGCTCCCTCGGGGGGGCCTACAATGAGCAGTTCTTC. It encodes CASSSLGGAYNEQFF. The full variable domain, its missing parts supplied by reference TRBV7-3 and TRBJ2-1, is GAGVSQTPSNKVTEKGKYVELRCDPISGHTALYWYRQSLGQGPEFLIYFQGTGAADDSGLPNDRFFAVRPEGSVSTLKIQRTERGDSAVYLCASSSLGGAYNEQFFGPGTRLTVL.

The gene calls are TRBV19 and TRBJ1-5; unclear D gene. There are 17 residues in the CDR3. CDR1 is LNHDA and CDR2 is SQIVND in the germline V gene (reference sequence). With 8 bases removed from V and 2 bases from J, the gap between germline ends came to 22 bases. The DNA for the CDR3 is TGTGCCAGTCTGGACTCTGGCCTCACTAGTGGCAATCAGCCCCAGCATTTT. Residues: CASLDSGLTSGNQPQHF.

The V call is TRBV7-3, the J call TRBJ2-5, with TRBD1 matching 10 bases. J lost 3 bases, V lost 4 bases, and 2 bases had no gene match. CDR3 length: 14 residues. Germline CDR1 is SGHTA and CDR2 is FQGTGA. CDR3 nucleotides: TGTGCCAGCAGCTCAGGGACAGGGGAAGAGACCCAGTACTTC. It yields the protein CASSSGTGEETQYF.

This chain uses TRBV5-6 with TRBJ2-7; 11 nucleotides align to TRBD1. The CDR3 totals 16 residues. V was clipped by 4 bases and J by 5 bases; unmatched bases: 11. In germline, CDR1 is SGHDT, CDR2 YYEEEE. CDR3 bases: TGTGCCAGCAGCATCGGGCCCGGGACAGGGGGGAACGAGCAGTACTTC. Translation: CASSIGPGTGGNEQYF.

The rearrangement uses TRBV4-3 and TRBJ2-2; D remains unclear. Germline values: CDR1 LGHNA, CDR2 YSLEER. The CDR3 sequence is 16 residues long. V was cut by 3 bases and J by 4 bases, with 15 bases left in between. The CDR3: CASSHSTRGSTGELFF. CDR3 coding DNA: TGCGCCAGCAGCCACTCTACGAGAGGTAGCACCGGGGAGCTGTTTTTT.

V is TRBV18 and J is TRBJ2-1; 11 bases match TRBD2. The CDR3 totals 16 residues. Trimming cost V 3 bases and J 0 bases; bases outside gene matches: 1. Germline assignment: CDR1 KGHSH and CDR2 LQKENI. The CDR3 sequence is CASSPGLAGSYNEQFF. CDR3 nucleotide sequence: TGTGCCAGCTCACCCGGACTAGCGGGCTCCTACAATGAGCAGTTCTTC. Together with reference TRBV18 and TRBJ2-1, the CDR3 gives the full variable domain: NAGVMQNPRHLVRRRGQEARLRCSPMKGHSHVYWYRQLPEEGLKFMVYLQKENIIDESGMPKERFSAEFPKEGPSILRIQQVVRGDSAAYFCASSPGLAGSYNEQFFGPGTRLTVL.

V and J are TRBV7-9 and TRBJ1-2, with 7 nucleotides matching TRBD1. The CDR3 is 15 residues long. Looked up from germline, CDR1 is SEHNR and CDR2 is FQNEAQ (reference sequence). J lost 2 bases, V lost 3 bases, and 6 bases had no gene match. CDR3 amino acids: CASSFGQVTNYGYTF. The CDR3, as DNA: TGTGCCAGCAGCTTCGGACAGGTGACGAACTATGGCTACACCTTC.

This chain uses TRBV7-2 with TRBJ1-1; no clear D. V was cut by 3 bases and J by 1 base, with 9 bases left in between. This CDR3 is built from 14 residues. CDR1 is SGHTA, CDR2 FQGNSA, per germline. The CDR3 DNA sequence: TGTGCCAGCAGCTTTCAGGCTTCGAACACTGAAGCTTTCTTT. Translated: CASSFQASNTEAFF.

The rearrangement joins TRBV5-4 to TRBJ1-3; D gene ambiguous. V lost 0 bases, J lost 5 bases, and 12 bases lay in between. This CDR3 is built from 15 residues. The germline CDR1 and CDR2 sequences are SGHNT and YYREEE (reference sequence). CDR3 region: CASSLDPGGRNTIYF. The CDR3 DNA reads as TGTGCCAGCAGCTTGGACCCAGGAGGCAGAAACACCATATATTTT.

The V and J genes are TRBV7-9 and TRBJ1-2, with 9 bases lining up with TRBD1. Germline V gene data show CDR1 as SEHNR and CDR2 as FQNEAQ (reference sequence). This CDR3 contains 15 residues. V dropped 10 bases and J dropped 0; count of bases not matched to a gene: 9. CDR3 loop: CATQGTGFTNYGYTF. CDR3 sequence (DNA): TGTGCCACCCAGGGGACAGGGTTTACTAACTATGGCTACACCTTC.

The chain couples TRBV7-2 to TRBJ2-7, with a tentative D call TRBD1 (5 bases). Trimming shortened V by 8 bases and J by 3 bases, and 17 bases separated the two germline ends. Germline V gene sequence: CDR1 SGHTA, CDR2 FQGNSA. The CDR3 extends over 14 amino acids. CDR3 sequence: CASGLGRVSYEQYF. The CDR3 DNA reads as TGTGCCAGCGGCCTAGGCAGGGTAAGCTACGAGCAGTACTTC.

The chain joins TRBV28 to TRBJ2-1, with D perhaps TRBD1 or TRBD2 (10 bases each). The V gene's germline CDR1 is MDHEN and CDR2 SYDVKM. The ends were cut back, 6 bases at V and 3 bases at J, with 39 bases in the middle. There are 23 residues in the CDR3. The CDR3 DNA is TGTGCCAGCAGACACCTGACAGGGGGCTTAGCGGGAGGACTTATTTTCTTCTACAATGAGCAGTTCTTC. Translating gives CASRHLTGGLAGGLIFFYNEQFF.

The J gene is TRBJ1-1, the V gene TRBV9; D is ambiguous. CDR1 and CDR2 (germline): SGDLS, YYNGEE. V was cut by 3 bases and J by 5 bases, with 20 bases left in between. The CDR3 consists of 16 residues. The CDR3 sequence: CASSAPNAPGGTEAFF. CDR3 sequence (DNA): TGTGCCAGCAGCGCCCCAAACGCTCCGGGAGGAACTGAAGCTTTCTTT.

The chain carries TRBV6-6 and TRBJ2-1; 9 bases fit TRBD2. Germline V CDR1 and CDR2: MNHNY, SVGAGI (reference sequence). The junction had 16 bases not matched to a gene; V was cut back by 5 bases and J by 5 bases. CDR3 length equals 18 residues. The CDR3 sequence is CASSHMGAWTSVHNEQFF. CDR3 bases: TGTGCCAGCAGTCACATGGGGGCCTGGACTAGCGTACACAATGAGCAGTTCTTC.

J is TRBJ1-1 and V is TRBV5-1; the match to TRBD1 covers 10 bases. CDR1 is SGHRS, CDR2 YFSETQ, per germline. Unmatched junction bases numbered 11, after V lost 0 bases and J lost 6 bases. CDR3 size: 17 residues. CDR3 protein: CASSLVGQGVGGAEAFF. The CDR3 nucleotides are TGCGCCAGCAGCTTGGTAGGACAGGGGGTCGGAGGCGCTGAAGCTTTCTTT.

This clone was observed once. The rearrangement uses TRBV27 and TRBJ2-7; tentative D call: TRBD1 (6 bases). Germline CDR1 is MNHEY and CDR2 is SMNVEV (reference sequence). Trimming cost V 1 base and J 1 base, with 8 bases left between them. The CDR3 is 14 residues long. The CDR3 sequence: CASSLYRESYEQYF. CDR3 DNA: TGTGCCAGCAGTTTATACAGGGAATCCTACGAGCAGTACTTC.

V usage is TRBV4-1 and J usage is TRBJ2-7, with 9 bases fitting TRBD1. Germline CDR1 MGHRA, CDR2 YSYEKL. The CDR3 contains 15 residues. V trimming: 2 bases; J trimming: 2 bases; junction bases outside the gene matches: 4. CDR3 amino acids: CASSQTRDRAYEQYF. In DNA, the CDR3 is TGCGCCAGCAGCCAAACCCGGGACAGGGCCTACGAGCAGTACTTC.

The CDR3 region has the DNA TGTGCCAGCAGTTTACTCGGGAATGAAAAACTGTTTTTT. Protein sequence: CASSLLGNEKLFF. V is TRBV28 and J is TRBJ1-4, with D uncertain. The CDR3 is 13 amino acids. Trimming stripped 2 bases from V and 5 bases from J, with 6 bases between. CDR1 and CDR2 (germline): MDHEN, SYDVKM.

This sequence joins TRBV19 and TRBJ1-1; perhaps TRBD1 as D (6 bases). V was trimmed by 1 base and J by 5 bases, leaving 14 bases between them. The germline CDR1 and CDR2 sequences are LNHDA and SQIVND (reference sequence). The CDR3 totals 15 residues. The CDR3: CASSIVLGAGTEAFF. The CDR3 DNA reads as TGTGCCAGTAGTATAGTCCTGGGGGCAGGTACTGAAGCTTTCTTT.

The chain links TRBV9 to TRBJ2-2, with 8 nucleotides matching TRBD2. This CDR3 spans 15 amino acids. The V and J ends lost 0 bases and 7 bases, in that order; junction bases with no gene match: 5. Germline V lookup: CDR1 SGDLS, CDR2 YYNGEE. The CDR3 sequence: CASSVAGGRFGELFF. The CDR3 coding sequence is TGTGCCAGCAGCGTAGCGGGGGGGCGATTCGGGGAGCTGTTTTTT.

In this sample, this clone turned up once. J is TRBJ1-1 and V is TRBV6-1, with a tentative D call TRBD1 (6 bases). The CDR3 extends over 16 amino acids. Germline V gene data show CDR1 as MNHNS and CDR2 as SASEGT. Trimming left V 2 bases short and J 0 bases short, with 13 bases between. CDR3 sequence: CASSEWLGAMNTEAFF. CDR3 sequence (DNA): TGTGCCAGCAGTGAATGGTTGGGGGCCATGAACACTGAAGCTTTCTTT.

The chain carries TRBV19 and TRBJ1-2; 7 bases line up with TRBD1. Germline values: CDR1 LNHDA, CDR2 SQIVND (reference sequence). CDR3 length: 13 amino acids. With 7 bases clipped from V and 3 bases from J, the junction kept 5 bases outside the gene matches. This CDR3 reads CASTGTEHYGYTF. The DNA for the CDR3 is TGTGCCAGTACCGGGACAGAACACTATGGCTACACCTTC. Full variable domain (remainder filled in from reference TRBV19 and TRBJ1-2): DGGITQSPKYLFRKEGQNVTLSCEQNLNHDAMYWYRQDPGQGLRLIYYSQIVNDFQKGDIAEGYSVSREKKESFPLTVTSAQKNPTAFYLCASTGTEHYGYTFGSGTRLTVV.